The clone carrying this T cell receptor beta chain was seen ten or more times. Its antigen is not known. RNA transcripts yielded amplified TCR beta CDR3 regions. HTBI primers were used for first-round RT-PCR of the TCR CDR3. TCRdb fed the multiplex PCR reads into MiXCR, producing one record per CDR3 protein. The sample records under 350,000 distinct CDR3 sequences, approximately 22% being singletons. The data stem from a study of T cells in Graves' hyperthyroidism and ophthalmopathy. Findings of the study overall: Researchers found most expanded thyroid clonotypes above 0.001 in blood as well. Before onset, ophthalmopathy was predicted by the model a median around 6.2 months earlier.

The hyperthyroidism patients had all been newly diagnosed, and their disease duration was under 2 months. Their ages ranged from 18 to 65 years. The PBMCs were sourced from fresh peripheral blood (more than 9 ml). This receptor was obtained from a woman aged 50 to 60 with Graves' hyperthyroidism. The sequencing sample was made of blood.

The CDR3 nucleotides are TGTGCCAGCAGCCAATCCCGACAGATCTCCTACGAGCAGTACTTC. Translated: CASSQSRQISYEQYF. The chain couples TRBV14 to TRBJ2-7; possible D gene TRBD1, 5 bases. CDR1 is SGHDN and CDR2 is FVKESK in the germline V gene. Trimming cost V 2 bases and J 0 bases, with 11 bases left between them. The CDR3 totals 15 residues.